This is a list of T cell receptor beta chains from one sample in a study of cytomegalovirus exposure and HLA in healthy donors. Using immunoSEQ multiplex PCR, the repertoire was profiled, and TCRdb retains in-frame clones only, with some absent. The sample includes fewer than 200,000 clones, roughly 80% of them seen just once. The sequencing input was PBMCs. Source of these receptors: a woman under 30 in good health and CMV-seropositive. The CDR3 runs from the conserved cysteine through the conserved F or W. The order of the fields is V gene, clone size, D gene, J gene, CDR3 DNA, CDR3 protein. A D gene is named only where the DNA matches it firmly. Part of the rows lack a size; the others show once, few, many or a class for expanded clones.

TRBV11-2	-	TRBD1	TRBJ1-1	TGTGCCAGCAAGGACAGGGCCCTGAACACTGAAGCTTTCTTT	CASKDRALNTEAFF
TRBV11-3	-	-	TRBJ2-3	TGTGCCAGCAGCTTAGTACCAGGGGGCACAGATACGCAGTATTTT	CASSLVPGGTDTQYF
TRBV2	-	TRBD1	TRBJ2-6	TGTGCCACTATGAGGGACAGGTTAACCTCTGGGGCCAACGTCCTGACTTTC	CATMRDRLTSGANVLTF
TRBV28	-	-	TRBJ2-2	TGTGCCAGCATTAGTTCTCCCGCCGGGGAGCTGTTTTTT	CASISSPAGELFF
TRBV7-2	-	TRBD1	TRBJ1-5	TGTGCCAGCAGCACTAGGACAGGGAGCAATCAGCCCCAGCATTTT	CASSTRTGSNQPQHF
TRBV13	-	TRBD1	TRBJ1-4	TGTGCCAGCAGGTTCACCGGGACAGGGAATGAAAAACTGTTTTTT	CASRFTGTGNEKLFF
TRBV4-1	-	-	TRBJ1-3	TGCGCCAGCAGCCAGACCGGGAGGTATGGGGACACCATATATTTT	CASSQTGRYGDTIYF
TRBV15	-	TRBD1	TRBJ1-1	TGTGCCACCAGCCCTACGGGGACAGGGGTTGGGGACACTGAAGCTTTCTTT	CATSPTGTGVGDTEAFF
TRBV27	-	TRBD2	TRBJ2-7	TGTGCCAGCAGTCCCCCGGACATGGCGGGAGTTTACGAGCAGTACTTC	CASSPPDMAGVYEQYF
TRBV27	few	TRBD1	TRBJ1-1	TGTGCCAGCAGACGACAGGGCGACGGCACTGAAGCTTTCTTT	CASRRQGDGTEAFF
TRBV28	-	-	TRBJ1-4	TGTGCCAGCGAACAGGGAACTAATGAAAAACTGTTTTTT	CASEQGTNEKLFF
TRBV19	-	-	TRBJ1-2	TGTGCCAGTAGTACCGCTAAACAGGGTAACTATGGCTACACCTTC	CASSTAKQGNYGYTF
TRBV9	-	-	TRBJ1-1	TGTGCCAGCAGCGTAGGCGGAGGAGACACTGAAGCTTTCTTT	CASSVGGGDTEAFF
TRBV2	few	-	TRBJ1-2	TGTGCCAGCAGTGAAGGGACATCCTATGGCTACACCTTC	CASSEGTSYGYTF
TRBV27	-	-	TRBJ1-2	TGTGCCAGCCGTCCGCAGGGCGAATATGGCTACACCTTC	CASRPQGEYGYTF
TRBV29-1	-	-	TRBJ2-3	TGCAGCGTTGGCAGGGGCACAGATACGCAGTATTTT	CSVGRGTDTQYF
TRBV6-5	-	-	TRBJ1-1	TGTGCCAGCAGTTACTCGACCCGGGGGGACACTGAAGCTTTCTTT	CASSYSTRGDTEAFF
TRBV11-2	-	-	TRBJ1-5	TGTGCCAGCAGCAAAACAGGGAGGGGAGGAAGCAATCAGCCCCAGCATTTT	CASSKTGRGGSNQPQHF
TRBV27	few	-	TRBJ1-6	TGTGCCAGACGGGGAGATAATTCACCCCTCCACTTT	CARRGDNSPLHF
TRBV6-5	-	-	TRBJ1-6	TGTGCCAGCGCCGGCGGCTATAATTCACCCCTCCACTTT	CASAGGYNSPLHF
TRBV19	-	TRBD1	TRBJ1-5	TGTGCCATCGGAGACAGGGGTCAGCCCCAGCATTTT	CAIGDRGQPQHF
TRBV6-5	many	TRBD1	TRBJ2-7	TGTGCCAGCAGTTACTCAGGGACAGGAGACGAGCAGTACTTC	CASSYSGTGDEQYF